There are a few counts of the clone carrying this T cell receptor (beta chain). Antigen unknown. This specimen belongs to a study of post-analysis software for immune sequencing data. General study points: Four to six TRBV segments, including TRBV5-6, TRBV5-1 and TRBV20-1, were more frequent in patients than controls.

V gave up 7 bases and J gave up 2 bases, with 14 bases separating them. The CDR3 consists of 13 residues. CDR1 and CDR2 from the germline V gene are SQVTM and ANQGSEA. Libraries were made from TCR beta cDNA, and they carried unique molecular identifiers. TCRdb processed the PCR reads anew with MiXCR; each CDR3 protein has one entry. The profile shows hundreds of thousands of distinct CDR3 sequences, roughly three fifths of them singletons. The sequence was obtained from a girl aged 2 to 9 with multiple sclerosis. The rearrangement joins TRBV29-1 to TRBJ1-2, with a possible D match to TRBD1 (6 bases). The sequenced sample was blood. The CDR3 is CSAERGTNYGYTF. CDR3 nucleotide sequence: TGCAGCGCCGAGAGAGGGACAAACTATGGCTACACCTTC. Combining the CDR3 with reference TRBV29-1 and TRBJ1-2 gives the whole variable domain SAVISQKPSRDICQRGTSLTIQCQVDSQVTMMFWYRQQPGQSLTLIATANQGSEATYESGFVIDKFPISRPNLTFSTLTVSNMSPEDSSIYLCSAERGTNYGYTFGSGTRLTVV.